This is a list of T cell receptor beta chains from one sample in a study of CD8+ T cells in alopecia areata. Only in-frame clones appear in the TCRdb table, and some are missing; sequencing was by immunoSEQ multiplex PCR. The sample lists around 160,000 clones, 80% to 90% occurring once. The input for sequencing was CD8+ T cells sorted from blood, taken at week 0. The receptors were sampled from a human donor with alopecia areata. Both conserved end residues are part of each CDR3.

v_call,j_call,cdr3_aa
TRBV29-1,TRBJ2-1,CSLRPGANYNEQFF
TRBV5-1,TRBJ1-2,CASSMGDRADGYTF
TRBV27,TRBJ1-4,CASSYRLTNEKLFF
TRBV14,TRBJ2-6,CASESSGANVLTF
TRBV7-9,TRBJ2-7,CASSLGAIDEQYF
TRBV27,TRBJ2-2,CASSLAGTGTTGELFF
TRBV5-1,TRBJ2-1,CASSSKLAGVENNEQFF
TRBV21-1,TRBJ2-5,CASSKEDREPGETQYF
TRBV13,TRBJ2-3,CASSSRDYTDTQYF
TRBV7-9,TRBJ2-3,CAGGLAIDTDTQYF
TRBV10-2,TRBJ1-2,CASSSRTGRDYGYTF
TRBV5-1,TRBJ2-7,CASSLYTGGYEQYF
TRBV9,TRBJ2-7,CASSDRDPTYEQYF
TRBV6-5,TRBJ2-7,CASSYRGHSYEQYF
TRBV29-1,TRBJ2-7,CSVESRDSYEQYF
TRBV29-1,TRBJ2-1,CSVEDLDESSYNEQFF
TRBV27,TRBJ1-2,CASSFGQLYGYTF
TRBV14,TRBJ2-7,CASSQGVGYEQYF
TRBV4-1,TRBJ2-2,CASSQDPGSGELFF
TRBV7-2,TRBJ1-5,CASTLGQGINQPQHF